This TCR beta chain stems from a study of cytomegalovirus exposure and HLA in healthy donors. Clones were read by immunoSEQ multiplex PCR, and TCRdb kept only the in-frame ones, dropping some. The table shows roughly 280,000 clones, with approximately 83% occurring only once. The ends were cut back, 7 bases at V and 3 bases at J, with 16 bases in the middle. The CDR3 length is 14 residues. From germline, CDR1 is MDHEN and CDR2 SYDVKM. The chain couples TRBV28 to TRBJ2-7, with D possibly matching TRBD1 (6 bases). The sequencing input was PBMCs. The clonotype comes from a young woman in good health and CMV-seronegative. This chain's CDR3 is CASKIQGALYEQYF. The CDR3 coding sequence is TGTGCCAGCAAAATACAGGGCGCACTCTACGAGCAGTACTTC.